This entry lists 23 T cell receptor beta chains sequenced from one sample in a study of cytomegalovirus exposure and HLA in healthy donors. In the PCR, 60 Vbeta and 13 Jbeta primers were used. Clones were sequenced by immunoSEQ multiplex PCR, and TCRdb holds only the in-frame ones, with some missing. The data show around 90,000 clones, around 78% seen once. Sequenced material: PBMCs. The receptors here all came from a man aged 30 to 39 in good health and CMV-seronegative.

This chain joins TRBV18 and TRBJ2-1; a weak D match, TRBD1 (6 bases). V lost 0 bases and J lost 7, with 13 bases in between. CDR1 is KGHSH, CDR2 LQKENI, per germline. The length of the CDR3 is 15 residues. In DNA form, the CDR3 reads TGTGCCAGCTCACCACCAACAGGGAATCGGAATGAGCAGTTCTTC. As protein: CASSPPTGNRNEQFF.

In this sample, this clone turned up a few times. This chain connects TRBV6-1 to TRBJ1-1; TRBD1 matches at 8 bases. V lost 6 bases and J lost 1; bases outside the gene matches: 1. Germline V gene sequence: CDR1 MNHNS, CDR2 SASEGT. The CDR3 extends over 13 amino acids. This chain's CDR3 is CASRDRENTEAFF. CDR3 coding DNA: TGTGCCAGCAGGGACAGGGAGAACACTGAAGCTTTCTTT.

This clone came up once. The chain is built from TRBV28 and TRBJ1-1, with D unclear. Trimming stripped 2 bases from V and 4 bases from J, with 8 bases between. The germline V gene has CDR1 MDHEN and CDR2 SYDVKM. This CDR3 is built from 13 residues. CDR3 protein: CASSLEGGTEAFF. The CDR3 DNA reads as TGTGCCAGCAGTTTAGAGGGAGGCACTGAAGCTTTCTTT.

The V call is TRBV13, the J call TRBJ1-2; the D gene is possibly TRBD1 (5 bases). This CDR3 region has 18 residues. Trimming stripped 0 bases from V and 7 bases from J, with 24 bases between. Germline V gene data show CDR1 as PRHDT and CDR2 as FYEKMQ (reference sequence). Here the CDR3 reads CASSLGRSRQQHFFGYTF. In DNA form, the CDR3 reads TGTGCCAGCAGCTTAGGCCGCTCCAGACAGCAACATTTTTTTGGCTACACCTTC.

This clone has just one count. The chain joins TRBV27 to TRBJ2-5, with 13 bases fitting TRBD2. The CDR3 totals 17 residues. Germline V gene data show CDR1 as MNHEY and CDR2 as SMNVEV (reference sequence). The V gene end was trimmed by 2 bases and the J gene end by 2 bases; junction bases not matched to a gene: 5. The chain's CDR3 is CASSLLTSGGPQETQYF. Written as DNA, the CDR3 is TGTGCCAGCAGTTTACTGACTAGCGGGGGGCCTCAAGAGACCCAGTACTTC.

The V and J genes are TRBV19 and TRBJ2-5; D is unresolved. CDR3 length: 15 amino acids. The germline gives CDR1 LNHDA, CDR2 SQIVND (reference sequence). The V end lost 4 bases, the J end lost 4 bases, and 16 bases lay between the germline ends. CDR3 sequence: CASSSEVTIGETQYF. CDR3 DNA: TGTGCCAGTAGTAGCGAGGTCACAATAGGAGAGACCCAGTACTTC.

This rearrangement joins TRBV6-1 to TRBJ1-2, with TRBD1 matching 7 bases. The ends lost 5 bases at V and 7 bases at J; junction bases unmatched: 10. The CDR3 consists of 14 residues. The germline CDR1 and CDR2 sequences are MNHNS and SASEGT. CDR3 residues: CASSPRQGQSGYTF. The CDR3 nucleotides read TGTGCCAGCAGTCCACGACAGGGACAGAGTGGCTACACCTTC.

The chain recombines TRBV9 with TRBJ1-2, with D uncertain. From germline, CDR1 is SGDLS and CDR2 YYNGEE. The CDR3 has 14 residues. V lost 0 bases and J lost 7, with 13 bases in between. The CDR3 bases are TGTGCCAGCAGCGTAGCTCAGGCAGGAGGTGGCTACACCTTC. This codes for CASSVAQAGGGYTF.

In this sample, this clone turned up a few times. The chain uses TRBV7-8 and TRBJ1-5; TRBD1 agrees at 7 bases. The V gene's germline CDR1 is SGHVS and CDR2 FQNEAQ. Trimming took 5 bases from V and 3 from J; bases not matched to a gene: 7. The CDR3 runs 15 residues. CDR3 sequence reads: CASSGDRADNQPQHF. Written as DNA, the CDR3 is TGTGCCAGCAGCGGAGACAGGGCTGACAATCAGCCCCAGCATTTT.

This chain uses TRBV5-1 with TRBJ2-4; TRBD1 matches 8 bases. CDR1 and CDR2 from the germline V gene are SGHRS and YFSETQ. J was trimmed by 2 bases and V by 4 bases; bases with no gene match: 14. This CDR3 contains 18 residues. The CDR3 here is CASSQQLSGTGPKNIQYF. CDR3 in DNA: TGCGCCAGCAGCCAACAACTCTCCGGGACAGGCCCCAAAAACATTCAGTACTTC.

The chain combines TRBV5-8 with TRBJ2-5; maybe TRBD2 (6 bases). Trimming removed 4 bases from V and 4 bases from J, with 17 bases in between. Per the germline V gene, CDR1 is SGHTS and CDR2 is YDEGEE. The CDR3 extends over 15 amino acids. The CDR3 loop is CASSPGLQRGETQYF. In nucleotides, the CDR3 is TGTGCCAGCAGCCCGGGACTTCAAAGGGGAGAGACCCAGTACTTC.

The chain recombines TRBV7-9 with TRBJ1-2, with 7 bases matching TRBD1. After removal of 3 bases from V and 3 bases from J, the junction contained 1 base not matched to a gene. This CDR3 region has 13 residues. Germline V gives CDR1 SEHNR, CDR2 FQNEAQ (reference sequence). CDR3 region: CASSFGQDYGYTF. The CDR3 nucleotides read TGTGCCAGCAGCTTCGGACAGGACTATGGCTACACCTTC.

The chain combines TRBV13 with TRBJ2-7; TRBD1 matches at 9 bases. CDR1 is PRHDT, CDR2 FYEKMQ, per germline (reference sequence). This CDR3 is built from 16 residues. V lost 3 bases and J lost 2; bases outside the gene matches: 8. For the CDR3, the DNA is TGTGCCAGCAGCTTCAGACCGGGACAGGGACCCTACGAGCAGTACTTC. Its translation is CASSFRPGQGPYEQYF.

CDR3 residues: CASSYRPGGGYNEQFF. The CDR3 DNA sequence: TGTGCCAGCAGTTACCGCCCGGGAGGGGGATACAATGAGCAGTTCTTC. V and J are TRBV6-5 and TRBJ2-1, with 8 bases fitting TRBD2. Germline lookup yields CDR1 MNHEY and CDR2 SVGAGI. V dropped 2 bases and J dropped 4; count of bases not matched to a gene: 7. This CDR3 is built from 16 residues.

The chain has TRBV27 and TRBJ2-1; 9 positions match TRBD1. V lost 2 bases to trimming and J lost 3 bases; unmatched junction nucleotides: 8. The CDR3 totals 17 residues. In germline, CDR1 is MNHEY, CDR2 SMNVEV (reference sequence). The CDR3 DNA is TGTGCCAGCAGTTTACCCCTTGGACAGGGGATCTACAATGAGCAGTTCTTC. This encodes CASSLPLGQGIYNEQFF.

The chain employs TRBV7-6 and TRBJ2-7; 7 bases map to TRBD1. V shed 1 base and J 3 bases; nucleotides not matched to a gene: 6. CDR3 length equals 15 residues. Looked up from germline, CDR1 is SGHVS and CDR2 is FNYEAQ. Here the CDR3 DNA reads TGTGCCAGCAGCTTAGGACAGGGAATTAACTACGAGCAGTACTTC. Translating it yields CASSLGQGINYEQYF.

The chain uses TRBV5-6 and TRBJ2-2; D gene unclear. V lost 3 bases to trimming and J lost 7 bases, with 19 bases between them. The CDR3 consists of 16 residues. Germline-derived CDR1 and CDR2 are SGHDT and YYEEEE. The CDR3 here is CASSSLGRKRGGELFF. The DNA for the CDR3 is TGTGCCAGCAGCTCCCTAGGTCGCAAAAGAGGCGGGGAGCTGTTTTTT.

V and J are TRBV27 and TRBJ1-2; 7 bases are a match to TRBD1. The CDR3 totals 14 residues. Trimming cost V 5 bases and J 6 bases; bases outside gene matches: 9. Germline assignment: CDR1 MNHEY and CDR2 SMNVEV (reference sequence). The CDR3 reads CASSLLQGNHGYTF. The CDR3 nucleotides are TGTGCCAGCAGTCTCCTACAGGGGAATCATGGCTACACCTTC.

Concerning this clone: The junction shows a germline mismatch at one end, possibly a read error. The chain combines TRBV9 with TRBJ2-5; 10 bases align to TRBD2. CDR1 is SGDLS and CDR2 is YYNGEE in the germline V gene. This CDR3 spans 17 amino acids. CDR3 sequence: CVSSVGSSGGLQETQYF. The CDR3, as DNA: TGTGTCAGCAGCGTAGGCTCTAGCGGGGGCCTCCAAGAGACCCAGTACTTC.

The chain links TRBV7-8 to TRBJ2-1; D might be TRBD2 (6 bases). Trimming took 4 bases from V and 15 from J, leaving 19 bases between them. The length of the CDR3 is 13 residues. The germline gives CDR1 SGHVS, CDR2 FQNEAQ. CDR3 in amino acids: CASSSPGGRFLFF. DNA of the CDR3: TGTGCCAGCAGCTCTCCTGGAGGGAGATTTCTGTTCTTC.

DNA of the CDR3: TGTGCCAGCAGTGACCTCGGTACAGGGGGGAATCAGCCCCAGCATTTT. Translation: CASSDLGTGGNQPQHF. The chain employs TRBV2 and TRBJ1-5, with TRBD1 matching over 8 bases. The V gene's germline CDR1 is SNHLY and CDR2 FYNNEI. V lost 3 bases, J lost 4 bases, and 8 bases stayed unmatched. The CDR3 is made up of 16 amino acids.

This clone was observed a handful of times. The J gene is TRBJ1-1, the V gene TRBV25-1; TRBD1 is a possible D gene (5 bases). Trimming removed 1 base from V and 5 bases from J, with 8 bases in between. The CDR3 runs to 13 residues. Germline V gene data show CDR1 as MGHDK and CDR2 as SYGVNS. This CDR3 is CASSEWAGTEAFF. The CDR3 nucleotides read TGTGCCAGCAGTGAATGGGCAGGGACTGAAGCTTTCTTT.

Comments on this clone: Its ends do not fully match the called genes, so a read error is possible. This sequence joins TRBV6-1 and TRBJ2-1; weak D call: TRBD2 (6 bases). The CDR3 contains 13 residues. CDR1 is MNHNS, CDR2 SASEGT, per germline. CDR3 amino acids: CASSPREQQGMVF. The CDR3 DNA sequence: TGTGCCAGCAGTCCCCGGGAGCAACAAGGGATGGTCTTC.